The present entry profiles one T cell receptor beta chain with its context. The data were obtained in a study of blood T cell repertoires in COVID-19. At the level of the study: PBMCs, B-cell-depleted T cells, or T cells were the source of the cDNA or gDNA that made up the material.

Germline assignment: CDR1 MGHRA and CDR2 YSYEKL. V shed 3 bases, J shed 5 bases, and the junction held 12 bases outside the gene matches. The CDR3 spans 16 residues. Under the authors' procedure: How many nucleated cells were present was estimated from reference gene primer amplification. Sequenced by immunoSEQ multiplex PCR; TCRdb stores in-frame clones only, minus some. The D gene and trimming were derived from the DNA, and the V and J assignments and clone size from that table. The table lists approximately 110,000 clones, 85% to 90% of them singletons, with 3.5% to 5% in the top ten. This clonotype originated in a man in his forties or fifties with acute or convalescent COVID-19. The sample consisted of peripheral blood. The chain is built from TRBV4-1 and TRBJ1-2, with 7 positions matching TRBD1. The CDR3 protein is CASSQGTGVGFYGYTF. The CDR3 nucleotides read TGCGCCAGCAGCCAGGGAACAGGGGTCGGGTTTTATGGCTACACCTTC.